This record looks at one T cell receptor (beta chain) sequence and its context. The sample is drawn from a study of blood T cell repertoires in COVID-19. Across the study: The study drew acute and convalescent COVID-19 samples from the United States, Italy and Spain. PBMCs, B-cell-depleted T cells, or T cells were the source of the cDNA or gDNA that made up the material.

Here immunoSEQ multiplex PCR was the method, and the copy in TCRdb shows in-frame clones only, minus some. The repertoire consists of roughly 210,000 clones, with roughly 90% occurring once and the leading ten covering 1.5% to 2%. This clonotype was obtained from a man in his 70s with acute or convalescent COVID-19. Sequenced material: peripheral blood.

This CDR3 is CASSRGQGVRDTEAFF. DNA for the CDR3: TGCGCCAGCAGCCGCGGGCAGGGGGTCCGGGACACTGAAGCTTTCTTT. This chain uses TRBV5-1 with TRBJ1-1, with 7 bases fitting TRBD1. The CDR3 length is 16 residues. Germline values: CDR1 SGHRS, CDR2 YFSETQ. After removal of 4 bases from V and 3 bases from J, the junction contained 12 bases not matched to a gene.